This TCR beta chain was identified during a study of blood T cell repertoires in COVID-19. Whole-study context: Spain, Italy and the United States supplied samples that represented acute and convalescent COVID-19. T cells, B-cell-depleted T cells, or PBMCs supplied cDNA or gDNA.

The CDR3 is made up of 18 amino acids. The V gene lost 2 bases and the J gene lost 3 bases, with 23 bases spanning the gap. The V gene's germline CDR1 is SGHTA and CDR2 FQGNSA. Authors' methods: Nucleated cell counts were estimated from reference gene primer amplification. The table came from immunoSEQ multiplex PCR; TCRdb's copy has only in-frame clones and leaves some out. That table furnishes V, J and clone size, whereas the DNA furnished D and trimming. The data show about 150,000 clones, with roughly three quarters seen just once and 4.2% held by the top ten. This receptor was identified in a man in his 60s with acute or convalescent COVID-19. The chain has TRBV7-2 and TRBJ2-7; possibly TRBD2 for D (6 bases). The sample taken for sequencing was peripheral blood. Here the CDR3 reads CASSLFGSGISDGYEQYF. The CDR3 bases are TGTGCCAGCAGCTTATTCGGGAGTGGGATCAGTGATGGCTACGAGCAGTACTTC.